Detailed here is one T cell receptor beta chain. As yet, its antigen is unknown. The junction does not match germline at one end; this may be a read error. A minimum of 7 million PBMCs was isolated per sample. The germline CDR1 and CDR2 sequences are MGHRA and YSYEKL. The CDR3 spans 18 residues. A sample-barcoded 5' primer and a J-beta primer mix were used in a second PCR of about 6 to 12 cycles. Tags on each cDNA molecule came from a template-switch adaptor with 12 random nucleotides. Every sample produced at least 2.5 million CDR3-containing paired-end reads. TCRdb re-called the 5' RACE reads with MiXCR, one entry per CDR3 protein. The data hold around 850,000 distinct CDR3 sequences, with around 34% observed a single time. These data originate in a study of blood T cells in healthy people across ages. Study-wide results and limits: The study found more naive CD4+ cells and higher diversity in long-lived than aged donors.

This receptor was taken from a man younger than 35 in good health. The chain carries TRBV4-1 and TRBJ2-3, with 13 bases that match TRBD2. The specimen sequenced was blood. The CDR3 loop reads CASSHGTSGVSPGDTQCF. The CDR3 bases are TGCGCCAGCAGCCATGGGACTAGCGGGGTTAGCCCAGGAGATACGCAGTGTTTT.